A single sample gave rise to the 14 T cell receptor beta chains below, sequenced in a study of CD8+ T cells in alopecia areata. RNA extraction and reverse transcription yielded cDNA as sequencing template. TCRdb keeps only in-frame clones here, not all; method: immunoSEQ multiplex PCR. The repertoire holds more than 200,000 clones, under 70% seen once, with 1% to 1.5% in the top ten. The starting material was CD4+ T cells sorted from blood, obtained at week 0. The receptors derive from a human donor with alopecia areata.

The chain has TRBV30 and TRBJ1-6; the match to TRBD1 covers 11 bases. CDR1 GTSNPN and CDR2 SVGIG come from the germline V gene (reference sequence). This CDR3 is built from 16 residues. The V and J ends lost 0 bases and 9 bases, in that order; junction bases with no gene match: 7. The DNA for the CDR3 is TGTGCCTGGAGTGTGGGATCCGGGACAGGGGGTTCACCCCTCCACTTT. It translates to CAWSVGSGTGGSPLHF.

This clone was seen a few times. V and J are TRBV7-8 and TRBJ2-5, with D unresolved. The CDR3 totals 11 residues. V lost 8 bases and J lost 5, with 9 bases in between. CDR1 is SGHVS, CDR2 FQNEAQ, per germline. In DNA, the CDR3 is TGTGCCAGCTCCCCGTATGAGACCCAGTACTTC. Its protein is CASSPYETQYF.

The rearrangement uses TRBV29-1 and TRBJ2-5, with D maybe TRBD1 (6 bases). Germline V gene lookup returns CDR1 SQVTM and CDR2 ANQGSEA. The CDR3 covers 11 residues. Trimming cost V 6 bases and J 5 bases, with 10 bases left between them. CDR3 loop: CSVGTTETQYF. CDR3 sequence (DNA): TGCAGCGTGGGGACAACGGAGACCCAGTACTTC.

V is TRBV14 and J is TRBJ2-5, with 12 positions matching TRBD2. V lost 4 bases to trimming and J lost 2 bases; unmatched junction nucleotides: 2. Germline-derived CDR1 and CDR2 are SGHDN and FVKESK. The CDR3 covers 15 residues. For the CDR3, the DNA is TGTGCCAGCAGCCGCGGACTAGCGGGGCAAGAGACCCAGTACTTC. This codes for CASSRGLAGQETQYF. The entire variable domain, with the rest obtained from reference TRBV14 and TRBJ2-5, is as follows: EAGVTQFPSHSVIEKGQTVTLRCDPISGHDNLYWYRRVMGKEIKFLLHFVKESKQDESGMPNNRFLAERTGGTYSTLKVQPAELEDSGVYFCASSRGLAGQETQYFGPGTRLLVL.

The J gene is TRBJ2-7, the V gene TRBV2; D is ambiguous. Germline CDR1 reads SNHLY; CDR2 reads FYNNEI. V lost 6 bases, J lost 0 bases, and 3 bases lay in between. The CDR3 is 11 residues long. DNA of the CDR3: TGTGCCAGCAGGCTCTCCTACGAGCAGTACTTC. This gives the protein CASRLSYEQYF.

This rearrangement joins TRBV29-1 to TRBJ1-1, with 9 bases aligning to TRBD1. CDR3 length: 13 amino acids. Per the germline V gene, CDR1 is SQVTM and CDR2 is ANQGSEA. After removal of 6 bases from V and 3 bases from J, the junction contained 5 bases not matched to a gene. DNA of the CDR3: TGCAGCGTCGAGGGACAGGGTGACACTGAAGCTTTCTTT. Translating gives CSVEGQGDTEAFF.

This clone was detected once. The chain is built from TRBV14 and TRBJ2-1; 8 bases align to TRBD2. There are 15 residues in the CDR3. CDR1 and CDR2 from the germline V gene are SGHDN and FVKESK. After removal of 4 bases from V and 7 bases from J, the junction contained 9 bases not matched to a gene. CDR3 in amino acids: CASSRPGGAYNEQFF. CDR3 nucleotides: TGTGCCAGCAGCCGCCCCGGGGGGGCGTATAATGAGCAGTTCTTC.

The V call is TRBV13, the J call TRBJ1-6, with D possibly TRBD1 on 5 matching bases. The CDR3 loop spans 16 amino acids. Germline CDR1 PRHDT, CDR2 FYEKMQ (reference sequence). Trimming pared 0 bases from V and 7 bases from J, leaving 13 bases between. The CDR3 DNA reads as TGTGCCAGCAGCTTAGGGGCAGGGCCAGCCAATTCACCCCTCCACTTT. Protein product: CASSLGAGPANSPLHF.

The chain has TRBV5-6 and TRBJ2-7; unclear D gene. Between the trimmed V and J ends, which lost 0 bases and 2 bases, there was a span of 0 bases. The CDR3 has 11 amino acids. Germline V gives CDR1 SGHDT, CDR2 YYEEEE. In DNA form, the CDR3 reads TGTGCCAGCAGCTTGGCCTACGAGCAGTACTTC. Amino acids: CASSLAYEQYF. Full variable domain (outside the CDR3, taken from reference TRBV5-6 and TRBJ2-7): DAGVTQSPTHLIKTRGQQVTLRCSPKSGHDTVSWYQQALGQGPQFIFQYYEEEERQRGNFPDRFSGHQFPNYSSELNVNALLLGDSALYLCASSLAYEQYFGPGTRLTVT.

The gene calls are TRBV30 and TRBJ2-7; no clear D gene. Germline CDR1 GTSNPN, CDR2 SVGIG (reference sequence). The CDR3 runs to 12 residues. The ends were cut back, 1 base at V and 3 bases at J, with 7 bases in the middle. The CDR3 DNA sequence: TGTGCCTGGAGTGGGTTTAACTACGAGCAGTACTTC. Translated, it gives CAWSGFNYEQYF. The full variable domain, its missing parts supplied by reference TRBV30 and TRBJ2-7, is SQTIHQWPATLVQPVGSPLSLECTVEGTSNPNLYWYRQAAGRGLQLLFYSVGIGQISSEVPQNLSASRPQDRQFILSSKKLLLSDSGFYLCAWSGFNYEQYFGPGTRLTVT.

The V and J genes are TRBV30 and TRBJ2-5, with a tentative D call TRBD2 (6 bases). The V gene's germline CDR1 is GTSNPN and CDR2 SVGIG (reference sequence). This CDR3 has 14 residues. The V gene lost 2 bases and the J gene lost 2 bases, with 12 bases spanning the gap. Written as DNA, the CDR3 is TGTGCCTGGAGTTGGGGGGACGGTCAAGAGACCCAGTACTTC. Translation gives CAWSWGDGQETQYF.

This clone showed up just a few times. The chain is built from TRBV6-5 and TRBJ2-1; D remains unclear. Trimming stripped 2 bases from V and 7 bases from J, with 3 bases between. This CDR3 contains 11 residues. CDR1 is MNHEY and CDR2 is SVGAGI in the germline V gene. CDR3 sequence (DNA): TGTGCCAGCAGTTACGAGAATGAGCAGTTCTTC. Residues: CASSYENEQFF.

The chain carries TRBV7-2 and TRBJ1-2, with D possibly TRBD1 on 6 matching bases. Per the germline V gene, CDR1 is SGHTA and CDR2 is FQGNSA. CDR3 length: 17 residues. Trimming left V 4 bases short and J 6 bases short, with 24 bases between. The CDR3 DNA reads TGTGCCAGCAGCTCTCGGGCCTCACGGGACACCGAGAATGGCTACACCTTC. Protein: CASSSRASRDTENGYTF.

This clone is classed as medium-sized. V and J are TRBV10-3 and TRBJ2-6, with D hard to call. The V gene's germline CDR1 is ENHRY and CDR2 SYGVKD. V dropped 0 bases and J dropped 2 bases, with 5 bases sitting between them. This CDR3 has 15 amino acids. This CDR3 is CAISESGTGANVLTF. The CDR3 DNA is TGTGCCATCAGTGAGTCAGGGACTGGGGCCAACGTCCTGACTTTC.